This T cell receptor (beta chain) was documented in a study of neurological immune-mediated disorders (dated 2019 in TCRdb). Background for the entire study: Of the roughly 34 multiple sclerosis patients, some 31 had relapsing-remitting MS and 3 had secondary progressive MS. Using UMI-based sequencing, the study compared peripheral blood TCR-beta repertoires from patients with HTLV-I-associated myelopathy (HAM/TSP), patients with multiple sclerosis, and healthy controls. The approximately 110 TCR-beta libraries included longitudinal samples, technical triplicates and paired sorted CD4+ and CD8+ T-cell subsets alongside PBMC samples. Of the 68 subjects in the cohort, roughly 14 were HAM/TSP patients, roughly 35 were multiple sclerosis patients, and about 20 were healthy controls.

To synthesize cDNA, template-switch 5'RACE was performed with a primer carrying a 10-nucleotide random unique molecular identifier so that each TCR transcript was tagged. Over 190 million TCR-beta sequences, covering 15-18 subjects, were produced in each sequencing run. The RNeasy kit was used for extraction of total RNA. The KAPA Real-time Library Amplification kit was used to amplify TCR-beta VDJ regions with primers targeting the TCR constant region and the 5'RACE anchor. A first PCR added sample indexes and Illumina adaptors, and a second PCR then raised library yield. The roughly 650 bp TCR product was size-selected on a 2% E-gel SizeSelection system after Ampure bead purification. Before pooling, library quality was checked on a Bioanalyzer, concentration was measured with Qubit, and libraries were quantified with the Kapa Library Quantification kit. Libraries were sequenced paired-end 2 x 150 bp on an Illumina HiSeq 2500. To increase sequence diversity, about 25-30% phiX was spiked into each library pool. As for how the authors treated the data: The quality-filtered reads were processed with the UMI-based MiGEC pipeline, whose error correction step removed more than 90% of the raw TCR sequences. IMGT germline references were used for aligning VDJ genes, and each clonotype was defined as a unique CDR3 amino acid sequence together with its V-J genes. Clonal expansion, Shannon diversity and CDR3 relatedness were evaluated with VDJtools (CalcPairwiseDistances, ClusterSamples), while phylogenetic trees were built in CLCbio workbench. A clone was classed as expanded if it had 8 or more unique UMIs, a cutoff based on coefficient-of-variation modelling across technical triplicates. In-frame beta chains were kept once TCRdb had trimmed the public reads at Q25 with fastp and called clones with MiXCR. Identical CDR3 proteins give one entry, which carries the most common genes and DNA. These V and J calls rely on TCRdb rather than the paper's analysis. The sample table records about 66,000 distinct CDR3 sequences; 3% to 3.5% of these occur just once. The top ten hold about 3.5% of the sample.

This clonotype showed up just once. Its target antigen remains unknown. Qualities for individual bases were not recorded, and no much larger clone is one base off. One read is thin evidence. For CDR1 and CDR2, the germline V gene (reference sequence) lists SEHNR and FQNEAQ. The CDR3 numbers 13 residues from cysteine through phenylalanine. The retained sequence is limited to the CDR3, 39 bases, with the frame set at the first base. V loses 5 bases of germline sequence and J loses 5 bases, and the interval between the two ends is 11 bases. Unsorted PBMC libraries were generated from 2 million PBMCs stored in RNAlater at -80 °C until RNA extraction. The multiple sclerosis patients were enrolled in a US clinical protocol that evaluated disease progression with magnetic resonance imaging. Peripheral blood underwent Ficoll-Hypaque density gradient centrifugation to isolate PBMCs, which were then cryopreserved in liquid nitrogen.

Results the study describes overall, beyond this receptor: No association of the MS cluster with clinical or MRI features was observed, and the need for larger cohorts was stated by the authors. In a phylogenetic analysis, the repertoires of 18 out of 34 MS patients fell into a single cluster of related CDR3 sequences, pointing to a possible signature at the repertoire level. TCR clonal expansion was highest in HAM/TSP patients and lowest in MS patients, with MS patients falling below even healthy controls. Across subjects, expanded clones never shared an identical CDR3 amino acid sequence, which suggests that the TCR-beta repertoires in every group were private.

This clonotype was sampled from a man in his forties with multiple sclerosis. The chain is encoded by TRBV7-9 joined to TRBJ2-3; the D gene could be TRBD1 or TRBD2, each one agreeing over 5 bases. Material for sequencing was PBMCs. CDR3 sequence: CASSRDGGDTQYF. The sequenced DNA: TGTGCCAGCAGCAGGGACGGAGGAGATACGCAGTATTTT.